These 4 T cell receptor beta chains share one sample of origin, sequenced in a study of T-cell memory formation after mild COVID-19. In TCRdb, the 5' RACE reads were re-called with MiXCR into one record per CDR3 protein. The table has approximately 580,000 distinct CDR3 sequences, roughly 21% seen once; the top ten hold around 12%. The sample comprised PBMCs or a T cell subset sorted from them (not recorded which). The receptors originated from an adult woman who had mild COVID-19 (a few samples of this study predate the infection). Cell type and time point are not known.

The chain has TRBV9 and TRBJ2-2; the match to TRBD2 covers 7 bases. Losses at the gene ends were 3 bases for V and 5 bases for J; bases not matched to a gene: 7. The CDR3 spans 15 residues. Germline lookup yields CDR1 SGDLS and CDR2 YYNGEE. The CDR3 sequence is CASSGGLLQTGELFF. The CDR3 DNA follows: TGTGCCAGCAGCGGGGGACTACTCCAAACCGGGGAGCTGTTTTTT.

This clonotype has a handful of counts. The CDR3 DNA is TGCGCCAGCAGCCAAGTTGCCAACAGGGGGAACATTCAGTACTTC. This gives the protein CASSQVANRGNIQYF. The chain joins TRBV4-1 to TRBJ2-4, with 8 bases fitting TRBD1. This CDR3 has 15 residues. V dropped 1 base and J dropped 7; count of bases not matched to a gene: 6. The germline V gene has CDR1 MGHRA and CDR2 YSYEKL.

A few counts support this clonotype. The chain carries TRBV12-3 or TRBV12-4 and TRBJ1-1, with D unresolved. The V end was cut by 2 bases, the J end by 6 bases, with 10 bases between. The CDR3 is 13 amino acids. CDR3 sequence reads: CASSLRRGPEAFF. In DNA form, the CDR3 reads TGTGCCAGCAGTTTACGGCGCGGACCTGAAGCTTTCTTT.

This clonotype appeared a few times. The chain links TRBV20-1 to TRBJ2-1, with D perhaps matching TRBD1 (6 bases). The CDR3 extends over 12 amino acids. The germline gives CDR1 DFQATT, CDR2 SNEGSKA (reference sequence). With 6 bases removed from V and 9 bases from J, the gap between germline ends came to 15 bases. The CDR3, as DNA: TGCAGTGCAGTTGGACAGACCAGTGAGCAGTTCTTC. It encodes CSAVGQTSEQFF.